This TCR beta chain stems from a study of OX40 agonist ivuxolimab in advanced cancers. On the study more broadly: Every 2 weeks, ivuxolimab was infused into the patients intravenously at between 0.01 and 10 mg/kg. Study-level points and caveats: The study found among the lowest clonal expansion in partial responders at 0.1-3.0 mg/kg.

Assay used: immunoSEQ multiplex PCR; TCRdb lists only in-frame clones, some missing. The data show some 70,000 clones, with approximately 90% seen just once and under 1.1% held by the top ten. This clone was found once. Its antigen is undetermined. V trimming: 5 bases; J trimming: 5 bases; junction bases outside the gene matches: 6. This CDR3 comprises 14 residues. Germline CDR1 is SGHAT and CDR2 is FQNNGV. The receptor was derived from an adult with an advanced solid tumor such as melanoma, head and neck, liver or kidney cancer. The sample was CD4+ or CD8+ T cells sorted from blood, taken in a trial of the OX40 agonist ivuxolimab. The V and J genes are TRBV11-2 and TRBJ2-5, with TRBD2 matching 9 bases. This chain's CDR3 is CASSGSGSGETQYF. The CDR3 nucleotides are TGTGCCAGCAGCGGTAGCGGGAGTGGCGAGACCCAGTACTTC.